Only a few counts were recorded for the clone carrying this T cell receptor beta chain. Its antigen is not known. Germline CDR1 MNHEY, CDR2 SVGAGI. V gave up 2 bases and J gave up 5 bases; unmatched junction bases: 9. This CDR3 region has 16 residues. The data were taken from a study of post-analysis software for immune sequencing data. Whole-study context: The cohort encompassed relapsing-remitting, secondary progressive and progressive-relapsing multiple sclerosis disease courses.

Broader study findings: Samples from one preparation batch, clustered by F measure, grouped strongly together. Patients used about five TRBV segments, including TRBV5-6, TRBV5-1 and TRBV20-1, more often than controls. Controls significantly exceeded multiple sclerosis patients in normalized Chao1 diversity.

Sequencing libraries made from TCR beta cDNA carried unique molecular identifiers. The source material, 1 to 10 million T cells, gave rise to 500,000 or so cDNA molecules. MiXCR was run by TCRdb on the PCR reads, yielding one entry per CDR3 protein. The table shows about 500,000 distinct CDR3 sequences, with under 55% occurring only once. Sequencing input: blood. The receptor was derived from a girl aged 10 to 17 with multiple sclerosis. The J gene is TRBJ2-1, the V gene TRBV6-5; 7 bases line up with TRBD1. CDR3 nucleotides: TGTGCCAGCAGTTACGGGGCAGGGGGAACCAACAATGAGCAGTTCTTC. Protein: CASSYGAGGTNNEQFF.